These 26 T cell receptor beta chains share one sample of origin, sequenced in a study of regulatory T cells in long-lasting Graves disease. Time point indicated: persistent/refractory GD, antithyroid drugs over 5 years with positive TRAb. TCR sequences were obtained from RNA taken from PBMCs. According to the study, TCR beta libraries were built with iRepertoire HTBI primers and CDR3-region Arm-PCR. MiXCR, applied by TCRdb to the multiplex PCR reads, yields one record per CDR3 protein. This sample carries about 460,000 distinct CDR3 sequences, under 25% of them seen once, and the ten largest clones take about an eighth. The sample was peripheral blood mononuclear cells (PBMCs), taken when the disease was refractory, from a patient treated with antithyroid drugs. The receptors were sampled from a female donor with Graves disease.

This clonotype has a count of ten or more. This chain connects TRBV29-1 to TRBJ1-2, with D tentatively TRBD1 (5 bases). CDR1 SQVTM and CDR2 ANQGSEA come from the germline V gene. This CDR3 contains 13 residues. V was cut by 4 bases and J by 2 bases, with 11 bases left in between. The CDR3 here is CSVVGQGNYGYTF. The DNA of the CDR3 is TGCAGCGTTGTAGGTCAGGGAAACTATGGCTACACCTTC. The full variable domain, completed using reference TRBV29-1 and TRBJ1-2, is SAVISQKPSRDICQRGTSLTIQCQVDSQVTMMFWYRQQPGQSLTLIATANQGSEATYESGFVIDKFPISRPNLTFSTLTVSNMSPEDSSIYLCSVVGQGNYGYTFGSGTRLTVV.

Many counts were recorded for this clonotype. The V and J genes are TRBV12-3 or TRBV12-4 and TRBJ1-2; 7 nucleotides line up with TRBD1. Trimming took 5 bases from V and 5 from J; bases not matched to a gene: 5. This CDR3 is built from 13 residues. The CDR3 nucleotides read TGTGCCAGCAGTCCGACAGGGAAATATGGCTACACCTTC. Its translation is CASSPTGKYGYTF.

The chain uses TRBV7-2 and TRBJ2-2, with a weak D call TRBD2 (5 bases). Trimming shortened V by 0 bases and J by 6 bases, and 17 bases separated the two germline ends. There are 17 residues in the CDR3. Germline assignment: CDR1 SGHTA and CDR2 FQGNSA. The CDR3, as DNA: TGTGCCAGCAGCTTAGCGCTAAGTAGCGTCGAGGCCGGGGAGCTGTTTTTT. It yields the protein CASSLALSSVEAGELFF.

As for this clonotype: One end of the junction fails to match germline, which may point to a read error. V is TRBV6-1 and J is TRBJ1-1, with D maybe TRBD1 (6 bases). The germline V gene encodes CDR1 MNHNS and CDR2 SASEGT. This CDR3 contains 14 residues. CDR3 coding DNA: TGTGCCTGCAGTATAGGGGGTTCGGGGACTGAAGCTTTCTTT. Translated, it gives CACSIGGSGTEAFF.

This clonotype was counted at least ten times. The rearrangement links TRBV15 to TRBJ1-2, with D uncertain. Trimming left V 0 bases short and J 4 bases short, with 9 bases between. The germline CDR1 and CDR2 sequences are LNHNV and YYDKDF (reference sequence). The CDR3 is 14 amino acids. DNA for the CDR3: TGTGCCACCAGCAGAGATCAAGAGAGCTATGGCTACACCTTC. Encoded protein: CATSRDQESYGYTF. The variable domain in full, completed from reference TRBV15 and TRBJ1-2, reads DAMVIQNPRYQVTQFGKPVTLSCSQTLNHNVMYWYQQKSSQAPKLLFHYYDKDFNNEADTPDNFQSRRPNTSFCFLDIRSPGLGDTAMYLCATSRDQESYGYTFGSGTRLTVV.

This clonotype was recorded many times. The gene calls are TRBV2 and TRBJ1-3; D gene uncertain. This CDR3 has 16 amino acids. Germline CDR1 and CDR2: SNHLY and FYNNEI. V gave up 5 bases and J gave up 0 bases, with 14 bases separating them. The CDR3, as DNA: TGTGCCAGCAGTAATCATAGGACGGTCTCTGGAAACACCATATATTTT. Protein: CASSNHRTVSGNTIYF. Full variable domain (missing parts from reference TRBV2 and TRBJ1-3): EPEVTQTPSHQVTQMGQEVILRCVPISNHLYFYWYRQILGQKVEFLVSFYNNEISEKSEIFDDQFSVERPDGSNFTLKIRSTKLEDSAMYFCASSNHRTVSGNTIYFGEGSWLTVV.

There are many counts of this clonotype. J is TRBJ1-5 and V is TRBV6-2 or TRBV6-3; no definite D call. The length of the CDR3 is 13 residues. Germline V CDR1 and CDR2: MNHEY, SVGEGT. V lost 4 bases and J lost 7, with 11 bases in between. CDR3 sequence (DNA): TGTGCCAGCAGTTTGACGGGGTTCCAGCCCCAGCATTTT. Residues: CASSLTGFQPQHF.

This clonotype showed up many times. The rearrangement links TRBV7-2 to TRBJ2-5, with TRBD1 as a possible D gene (6 bases). The germline V and J ends were trimmed by 8 bases and 4 bases, with 14 bases remaining between them. Germline values: CDR1 SGHTA, CDR2 FQGNSA. CDR3 length: 13 residues. The CDR3 loop is CASGPGQGETQYF. The DNA of the CDR3 is TGTGCCAGCGGACCGGGACAAGGAGAGACCCAGTACTTC.

This clonotype appeared once. The V gene is TRBV4-3, the J gene TRBJ1-6; perhaps TRBD1 as D (6 bases). Looked up from germline, CDR1 is LGHNA and CDR2 is YSLEER. V gave up 4 bases and J gave up 10 bases, with 17 bases separating them. CDR3 size: 15 residues. CDR3 region: CASSPTGRDDSPLHF. CDR3 in DNA: TGCGCCAGCAGCCCCACAGGGAGAGACGACTCACCCCTCCACTTT.

This clonotype was picked up many times. This chain connects TRBV28 to TRBJ2-3; D might be TRBD1 (5 bases). CDR3 length equals 16 residues. V lost 1 base and J 0 bases, leaving 11 bases between the germline ends. Per germline, CDR1 MDHEN and CDR2 SYDVKM. The DNA of the CDR3 is TGTGCCAGCAGTTTATTCACCAGGGTTAGCACAGATACGCAGTATTTT. Its protein is CASSLFTRVSTDTQYF.

This clonotype showed up many times. The CDR3 spells CASSYGQFEKLFF. The CDR3 DNA sequence: TGTGCCAGCAGTTACGGACAGTTTGAAAAACTGTTTTTT. V is TRBV12-3 or TRBV12-4 and J is TRBJ1-4; weak D call: TRBD1 (6 bases). The CDR3 loop spans 13 amino acids. Between the trimmed V and J ends, which lost 4 bases and 7 bases, there was a span of 10 bases.

The gene calls are TRBV19 and TRBJ2-5; tentative D call: TRBD1 (5 bases). CDR1 LNHDA and CDR2 SQIVND come from the germline V gene (reference sequence). There are 15 residues in the CDR3. The V gene lost 3 bases and the J gene lost 5 bases, with 16 bases spanning the gap. The CDR3 bases are TGTGCCAGTAGTATCTCCGGGCAGGGTCGGGAGACCCAGTACTTC. Protein: CASSISGQGRETQYF. The full variable domain, rest sourced from reference TRBV19 and TRBJ2-5, is DGGITQSPKYLFRKEGQNVTLSCEQNLNHDAMYWYRQDPGQGLRLIYYSQIVNDFQKGDIAEGYSVSREKKESFPLTVTSAQKNPTAFYLCASSISGQGRETQYFGPGTRLLVL.

This clonotype was seen ten or more times. This chain connects TRBV12-3 or TRBV12-4 to TRBJ2-2; TRBD1 is a possible D gene (5 bases). The CDR3 covers 14 residues. V lost 8 bases and J lost 4, with 14 bases in between. For the CDR3, the DNA is TGTGCCAGCGCCGCTGGGGCAGTCACCGGGGAGCTGTTTTTT. Its protein product is CASAAGAVTGELFF.

This clonotype occurred a few times. This chain uses TRBV29-1 with TRBJ2-5, with 7 bases that match TRBD2. CDR1 and CDR2 (germline): SQVTM, ANQGSEA. The CDR3 length is 13 residues. V shed 7 bases, J shed 0 bases, and the junction held 5 bases outside the gene matches. The CDR3 DNA reads TGCAGCGGGGGGGGACCGTACCAAGAGACCCAGTACTTC. Amino acids: CSGGGPYQETQYF.

This clonotype was found once. The germline gene is not matched at one end of the junction; a read error may be the cause. The chain couples TRBV5-6 to TRBJ2-7; D gene unclear. Germline CDR1 reads SGHDT; CDR2 reads YYEEEE. This CDR3 is built from 13 residues. CDR3 sequence reads: CASRKYHVHEQHF. In nucleotides, the CDR3 is TGTGCCAGCCGGAAGTATCATGTCCACGAGCAGCACTTC.

This clonotype was counted only a few times. This chain connects TRBV7-9 to TRBJ2-7, with 7 bases aligning to TRBD1. CDR3 length: 14 residues. Germline V gene lookup returns CDR1 SEHNR and CDR2 FQNEAQ (reference sequence). V was pared by 5 bases and J by 5 bases, with 9 bases of the junction left unmatched. CDR3 residues: CASSPGDRTNEQYF. DNA for the CDR3: TGTGCCAGCAGCCCCGGGGACAGAACGAACGAGCAGTACTTC.

This clonotype has only a few counts. The CDR3 loop reads CASSQEGMDRVYGYTF. The CDR3 bases are TGTGCCAGCAGCCAAGAAGGCATGGACAGGGTTTATGGCTACACCTTC. The chain couples TRBV14 to TRBJ1-2; 8 bases are shared with TRBD1. The trim removed 0 bases at V and 5 bases at J, leaving 8 bases unmatched. This CDR3 has 16 residues. Per the germline V gene, CDR1 is SGHDN and CDR2 is FVKESK.

The chain employs TRBV3-1 and TRBJ2-7; D gene ambiguous. In germline, CDR1 is LGHDT, CDR2 YNNKEL (reference sequence). CDR3 length: 12 amino acids. V was trimmed by 3 bases and J by 7 bases, leaving 10 bases between them. The CDR3 DNA is TGTGCCAGCAGCCACCAGAGTCGGGAGCAGTACTTC. Its protein product is CASSHQSREQYF.

This chain uses TRBV3-1 with TRBJ2-7, with 7 bases aligning to TRBD1. Germline-derived CDR1 and CDR2 are LGHDT and YNNKEL (reference sequence). J lost 3 bases, V lost 4 bases, and 9 bases had no gene match. CDR3 length equals 15 residues. The CDR3 sequence: CASSLRQGSFYEQYF. The DNA of the CDR3 is TGTGCCAGCAGCCTGAGACAGGGCAGCTTCTACGAGCAGTACTTC.

This clonotype was observed many times. V usage is TRBV12-3 or TRBV12-4 and J usage is TRBJ1-5; no clear D. The CDR3 extends over 12 amino acids. V was pared by 5 bases and J by 6 bases, with 8 bases between. CDR3 protein: CASSGRSQPQHF. The CDR3 DNA reads as TGTGCCAGCAGTGGCAGGTCTCAGCCCCAGCATTTT.

The chain carries TRBV2 and TRBJ2-4; the match to TRBD1 covers 7 bases. Germline CDR1 SNHLY, CDR2 FYNNEI. With V trimmed by 4 bases and J by 4 bases, 7 bases remained unmatched. CDR3 length: 15 amino acids. The CDR3 nucleotides are TGTGCCAGCAGTGCCCTGGGACAGCTAAAAAACATTCAGTACTTC. Protein: CASSALGQLKNIQYF. Full variable domain (outside the CDR3, taken from reference TRBV2 and TRBJ2-4): EPEVTQTPSHQVTQMGQEVILRCVPISNHLYFYWYRQILGQKVEFLVSFYNNEISEKSEIFDDQFSVERPDGSNFTLKIRSTKLEDSAMYFCASSALGQLKNIQYFGAGTRLSVL.

This clonotype came up a few times. The genes are TRBV15 and TRBJ1-5; D gene ambiguous. The CDR3 has 18 amino acids. Germline loops: CDR1 LNHNV, CDR2 YYDKDF (reference sequence). V was pared by 0 bases and J by 0 bases, with 15 bases between. The CDR3 loop reads CATSRDAPMFYSNQPQHF. CDR3 nucleotides: TGTGCCACCAGCAGAGATGCCCCTATGTTTTATAGCAATCAGCCCCAGCATTTT.

The chain couples TRBV2 to TRBJ2-5, with 10 positions matching TRBD2. With 1 base clipped from V and 7 bases from J, the junction kept 3 bases outside the gene matches. Germline V gives CDR1 SNHLY, CDR2 FYNNEI. The CDR3 sequence is 14 residues long. CDR3 amino acids: CASSEGVAGGTQYF. The CDR3 DNA sequence: TGTGCCAGCAGTGAAGGGGTAGCGGGGGGGACCCAGTACTTC.

In its sample, this clonotype was seen many times. This rearrangement joins TRBV20-1 to TRBJ2-5; tentatively, D is TRBD2 (6 bases). V dropped 7 bases and J dropped 1 base, with 10 bases sitting between them. Germline values: CDR1 DFQATT, CDR2 SNEGSKA (reference sequence). The CDR3 totals 12 residues. Here the CDR3 reads CSGRRAQETQYF. Here the CDR3 DNA reads TGCAGTGGGCGGAGGGCCCAAGAGACCCAGTACTTC.

The sample holds many counts of this clonotype. The J gene is TRBJ1-2, the V gene TRBV7-9, with 9 bases matching TRBD1. The CDR3 contains 14 residues. Trimming took 1 base from V and 4 from J; bases not matched to a gene: 1. Germline V gene sequence: CDR1 SEHNR, CDR2 FQNEAQ (reference sequence). CDR3 protein: CASSLGDRAYGYTF. The CDR3 DNA is TGTGCCAGCAGCTTAGGGGACAGGGCCTATGGCTACACCTTC.

The sample holds many counts of this clonotype. The V call is TRBV25-1, the J call TRBJ1-2; D is possibly TRBD1 (6 bases). Looked up from germline, CDR1 is MGHDK and CDR2 is SYGVNS. V lost 2 bases and J lost 0, with 7 bases in between. The CDR3 runs to 14 residues. For the CDR3, the DNA is TGTGCCAGCAGTGAACAGGGGCCTAACTATGGCTACACCTTC. It codes for CASSEQGPNYGYTF.